This note documents a single T cell receptor (beta chain) sequence. The method was immunoSEQ multiplex PCR; TCRdb's version includes in-frame clones alone and lacks a portion of them. This table holds 160,000 or so clones, 93% found once. The CDR3 is 19 amino acids. The sample belongs to a study of blood T cell repertoires in COVID-19. This receptor was identified in a woman in her sixties or seventies with COVID-19, enrolled during active disease. The material sequenced was peripheral blood. This chain uses TRBV21-1 with TRBJ2-2; the table's D gene call, TRBD1, was not cross checked with the DNA. TRBV21-1 constitutes a pseudogene. CDR3 sequence reads: CASSRTGRGAPANTGELFF. The CDR3 DNA reads TGTGCCAGCAGCAGGACAGGGCGGGGAGCCCCCGCGAACACCGGGGAGCTGTTTTTT.